A single sample gave rise to the 26 T cell receptor beta chains below, sequenced in a study of blood T cell repertoires in COVID-19. Assay used: immunoSEQ multiplex PCR; TCRdb lists only in-frame clones, some missing. The sample contains 55,000 to 65,000 clones, about 91% of which appear only once. The sample taken for sequencing was peripheral blood. The receptors stem from a woman aged 55-70 years with active COVID-19.

CDR3 DNA: TGTGCCAGCAGCTCTGGGACAGCCGAAGTCGGAAACACCATATATTTT. Residues: CASSSGTAEVGNTIYF. J is TRBJ1-3 and V is TRBV5-4; 7 nucleotides match TRBD1. V dropped 3 bases and J dropped 4; count of bases not matched to a gene: 10. Germline V gene sequence: CDR1 SGHNT, CDR2 YYREEE (reference sequence). CDR3 length: 16 amino acids.

This rearrangement joins TRBV12-1 to TRBJ2-2; the DNA was not compared with TRBD1, the D call given in the table. TRBV12-1 has pseudogene status. The CDR3 covers 16 residues. This CDR3 reads CASILDSPRNTGELFF. The CDR3 coding sequence is TGTGCCAGCATATTAGACAGCCCCCGGAACACCGGGGAGCTGTTTTTT.

The chain has TRBV2 and TRBJ1-1, with D uncertain. V gave up 4 bases and J gave up 2 bases, with 8 bases separating them. CDR3 length equals 13 residues. In germline, CDR1 is SNHLY, CDR2 FYNNEI. CDR3 loop: CASSGSLNTEAFF. The CDR3, as DNA: TGTGCCAGCAGTGGGTCACTCAACACTGAAGCTTTCTTT. Variable domain in full (rest from reference TRBV2 and TRBJ1-1): EPEVTQTPSHQVTQMGQEVILRCVPISNHLYFYWYRQILGQKVEFLVSFYNNEISEKSEIFDDQFSVERPDGSNFTLKIRSTKLEDSAMYFCASSGSLNTEAFFGQGTRLTVV.

The chain joins TRBV12-3 or TRBV12-4 to TRBJ1-2, with D perhaps TRBD1 (5 bases). V was shortened by 1 base and J by 6 bases, with 9 bases between the two germline ends. The CDR3 extends over 13 amino acids. CDR3 sequence reads: CASSLGGGDGYTF. The CDR3 DNA reads as TGTGCCAGCAGTTTAGGGGGGGGTGATGGCTACACCTTC.

The V call is TRBV25-1, the J call TRBJ1-2; D gene unclear. CDR3 size: 15 residues. V gave up 0 bases and J gave up 6 bases, with 14 bases separating them. Germline values: CDR1 MGHDK, CDR2 SYGVNS. CDR3 bases: TGTGCCAGCAGTGAATATTTGGGCAGTCGACATGGCTACACCTTC. As protein: CASSEYLGSRHGYTF.

This chain connects TRBV28 to TRBJ2-7, with D possibly matching TRBD2 (6 bases). Germline V gives CDR1 MDHEN, CDR2 SYDVKM. The CDR3 has 15 amino acids. V was cut by 10 bases and J by 6 bases, with 25 bases left in between. The CDR3 sequence: CAMSSGPWARGEQYF. The CDR3 DNA sequence: TGTGCCATGTCTTCGGGTCCGTGGGCGCGGGGCGAGCAGTACTTC.

This chain joins TRBV9 and TRBJ2-5; 10 bases align to TRBD1. This CDR3 comprises 15 residues. Unmatched junction bases numbered 8, after V lost 4 bases and J lost 5 bases. CDR1 and CDR2 from the germline V gene are SGDLS and YYNGEE. CDR3 loop: CASSSDRGLGETQYF. The CDR3 region has the DNA TGTGCCAGCAGCTCCGACAGGGGGCTCGGGGAGACCCAGTACTTC.

V usage is TRBV27 and J usage is TRBJ2-3, with D maybe TRBD2 (6 bases). Germline CDR1 is MNHEY and CDR2 is SMNVEV (reference sequence). The CDR3 has 14 amino acids. The V end was cut by 4 bases, the J end by 2 bases, with 10 bases between. CDR3 region: CASSSGLYTDTQYF. DNA for the CDR3: TGTGCCAGCAGTTCGGGACTCTACACAGATACGCAGTATTTT.

The chain joins TRBV11-1 to TRBJ2-3; D not certain. The ends were cut back, 0 bases at V and 0 bases at J, with 13 bases in the middle. Germline V CDR1 and CDR2: SGHAT, FQDESV (reference sequence). CDR3 length equals 17 residues. In DNA, the CDR3 is TGTGCCAGCAGCTTAGCGTGGTCTAGAACTAGCACAGATACGCAGTATTTT. This gives the protein CASSLAWSRTSTDTQYF.

The chain has TRBV6-6 and TRBJ2-1; D gene uncertain. The CDR3 consists of 13 residues. From germline, CDR1 is MNHNY and CDR2 SVGAGI (reference sequence). V shed 0 bases and J shed 6 bases, with 6 bases lying between them. CDR3 sequence: CASSYSTGNEQFF. The CDR3 nucleotides are TGTGCCAGCAGTTACTCGACGGGCAATGAGCAGTTCTTC.

The chain recombines TRBV18 with TRBJ1-2, with D possibly being TRBD1 (5 bases). The length of the CDR3 is 13 residues. V was shortened by 4 bases and J by 10 bases, with 16 bases between the two germline ends. Germline V CDR1 and CDR2: KGHSH, LQKENI. The CDR3 nucleotides are TGTGCCAGCTCACGGGTGCTAGGGGATGACTACACCTTC. Translated: CASSRVLGDDYTF.

The J gene is TRBJ2-2, the V gene TRBV5-4, with a tentative D call TRBD2 (6 bases). Looked up from germline, CDR1 is SGHNT and CDR2 is YYREEE (reference sequence). The ends were cut back, 7 bases at V and 0 bases at J, with 13 bases in the middle. CDR3 length: 15 residues. This chain's CDR3 is CASGSPGANTGELFF. CDR3 coding DNA: TGTGCCAGCGGTTCTCCGGGGGCGAACACCGGGGAGCTGTTTTTT.

The chain recombines TRBV3-1 (or the pseudogene TRBV3-2) with TRBJ2-2, with 7 bases that match TRBD2. The CDR3 has 17 amino acids. The V gene end was trimmed by 8 bases and the J gene end by 0 bases; junction bases not matched to a gene: 12. Germline loops: CDR1 LGHDT, CDR2 YNNKEL (reference sequence). The CDR3 nucleotides read TGTGCCAGCCGAATGGGGGGGGTCCTGACGAACACCGGGGAGCTGTTTTTT. Residues: CASRMGGVLTNTGELFF.

The chain employs TRBV7-2 and TRBJ1-2, with 8 bases matching TRBD1. CDR1 and CDR2 (germline): SGHTA, FQGNSA. This CDR3 comprises 15 residues. The V gene end was trimmed by 3 bases and the J gene end by 4 bases; junction bases not matched to a gene: 7. The CDR3 nucleotides read TGTGCCAGCAGCTTTCGGGACAGGACGCTCTATGGCTACACCTTC. Translation: CASSFRDRTLYGYTF. Supplemented by reference TRBV7-2 and TRBJ1-2, the full variable domain reads GAGVSQSPSNKVTEKGKDVELRCDPISGHTALYWYRQSLGQGLEFLIYFQGNSAPDKSGLPSDRFSAERTGGSVSTLTIQRTQQEDSAVYLCASSFRDRTLYGYTFGSGTRLTVV.

The rearrangement links TRBV7-9 to TRBJ1-2, with D unclear. V lost 5 bases, J lost 7 bases, and 17 bases lay in between. The CDR3 has 14 amino acids. Germline V gives CDR1 SEHNR, CDR2 FQNEAQ (reference sequence). The CDR3, as DNA: TGTGCCAGCAGCAATAACGAGGGTACTCGTGGCTACACCTTC. It specifies CASSNNEGTRGYTF.

The chain recombines TRBV5-5 with TRBJ1-5, with TRBD1 identical over 7 bases. Germline CDR1 SGHKS, CDR2 YYEKEE (reference sequence). This CDR3 region has 17 residues. V was clipped by 0 bases and J by 0 bases; unmatched bases: 6. The CDR3 here is CASSLDPGQHSNQPQHF. DNA for the CDR3: TGTGCCAGCAGCTTGGATCCGGGACAGCATAGCAATCAGCCCCAGCATTTT.

The chain uses TRBV27 and TRBJ1-5, with D possibly TRBD1 on 6 matching bases. The CDR3 extends over 17 amino acids. The V end lost 5 bases, the J end lost 1 base, and 18 bases lay between the germline ends. CDR1 and CDR2 (germline): MNHEY, SMNVEV (reference sequence). CDR3 nucleotide sequence: TGTGCCAGCAGTCCCTTCTTCCGACAGGACAGCAATCAGCCCCAGCATTTT. It encodes CASSPFFRQDSNQPQHF.

The rearrangement links TRBV21-1 to TRBJ2-7; the table's TRBD1 call for D was not verified on the DNA. TRBV21-1 has pseudogene status. This CDR3 comprises 15 residues. CDR3 region: CASSKGGPRSYEQYF. The CDR3 nucleotides are TGTGCCAGCAGCAAAGGGGGCCCGCGCTCCTACGAGCAGTACTTC.

V gene TRBV6-5 combines with J gene TRBJ2-4; the match to TRBD2 covers 8 bases. Germline-derived CDR1 and CDR2 are MNHEY and SVGAGI. Trimming cost V 4 bases and J 6 bases; bases outside gene matches: 8. The CDR3 runs 15 residues. The CDR3 DNA reads as TGTGCCAGCAGTTCCGGGGGGGCAGTGGGAAACATTCAGTACTTC. Translation gives CASSSGGAVGNIQYF.

The genes are TRBV14 and TRBJ2-2, with D perhaps TRBD2 (5 bases). The germline V and J ends were trimmed by 5 bases and 5 bases, with 12 bases remaining between them. CDR3 length: 14 amino acids. Germline-derived CDR1 and CDR2 are SGHDN and FVKESK. Here the CDR3 DNA reads TGTGCCAGCAGCTTCAATTCGGGGACCGGGGAGCTGTTTTTT. As protein: CASSFNSGTGELFF.

The chain has TRBV30 and TRBJ1-1, with D possibly matching TRBD1 (5 bases). V lost 3 bases and J 1 base, leaving 15 bases between the germline ends. CDR1 and CDR2 from the germline V gene are GTSNPN and SVGIG (reference sequence). The CDR3 length is 15 residues. The CDR3 reads CAWSGHGNPNTEAFF. CDR3 coding DNA: TGTGCCTGGAGCGGACATGGAAACCCGAACACTGAAGCTTTCTTT.

The chain carries TRBV7-2 and TRBJ1-5; 8 bases match TRBD1. Germline trimming cut 2 bases from V and 4 bases from J; bases unmatched to any gene: 4. The CDR3 is 15 amino acids. The germline CDR1 and CDR2 sequences are SGHTA and FQGNSA. CDR3 amino acids: CASSLRTGTNQPQHF. The CDR3 coding sequence is TGTGCCAGCAGCTTAAGGACAGGGACGAATCAGCCCCAGCATTTT.

The chain employs TRBV5-4 and TRBJ2-5; 7 bases align to TRBD1. CDR1 is SGHNT, CDR2 YYREEE, per germline (reference sequence). V dropped 2 bases and J dropped 1; count of bases not matched to a gene: 2. There are 14 residues in the CDR3. Written as DNA, the CDR3 is TGTGCCAGCAGCTTATCAGGGGGCCAAGAGACCCAGTACTTC. Amino acid sequence: CASSLSGGQETQYF.

This chain connects TRBV3-1 (or the pseudogene TRBV3-2) to TRBJ2-5; 7 bases are a match to TRBD1. V lost 6 bases, J lost 5 bases, and 9 bases stayed unmatched. CDR1 and CDR2 from the germline V gene are LGHDT and YNNKEL (reference sequence). The CDR3 has 14 amino acids. The CDR3 is CASSIRGLRETQYF. The CDR3 DNA reads as TGTGCCAGCAGTATTAGGGGGCTACGGGAGACCCAGTACTTC.

The chain links TRBV3-1 (or the pseudogene TRBV3-2) to TRBJ1-4; D unclear. Per the germline V gene, CDR1 is LGHDT and CDR2 is YNNKEL (reference sequence). The CDR3 totals 13 residues. Trimming took off 5 bases at V and 4 bases at J, with 8 bases between the two ends. The CDR3 DNA is TGTGCCAGCAGCGCCCCGGGTAATGAAAAACTGTTTTTT. The encoded protein is CASSAPGNEKLFF.

The chain has TRBV5-4 and TRBJ1-5, with D uncertain. The V gene lost 4 bases and the J gene lost 4 bases, with 12 bases spanning the gap. The CDR3 length is 14 residues. CDR1 is SGHNT, CDR2 YYREEE, per germline (reference sequence). CDR3 residues: CASSRGGSNQPQHF. For the CDR3, the DNA is TGTGCCAGCAGCCGTGGTGGGAGTAATCAGCCCCAGCATTTT.